Listed below are T cell receptor beta chains from one sample, sequenced in a study of a mutant IDH1 vaccine in newly diagnosed glioma. The method was immunoSEQ multiplex PCR; TCRdb's version includes in-frame clones alone and lacks a portion of them. The data show 39,000 or so clones, 75% to 80% seen once. Their target antigens are unknown. Sequenced material: PBMCs, taken from a glioma patient whose treatment included an IDH1 peptide vaccine. The receptors here all came from a man aged 35-49 years with glioma. CDR3s include the opening cysteine and the closing phenylalanine or tryptophan. D genes are given only for firm matches. Not every row has a clone size; where given, it reads once, few, many or a size class.

size	V	J	D	CDR3	DNA
.	TRBV12-5	TRBJ1-4	TRBD1	CASGPGGSEKLFF	TGTGCTAGTGGACCAGGGGGGAGTGAAAAACTGTTTTTT
.	TRBV5-1	TRBJ1-6	.	CASSLLGPGQFASPLHF	TGCGCCAGCAGCTTGTTAGGTCCCGGACAGTTTGCTTCACCCCTCCACTTT
.	TRBV6-1	TRBJ2-5	.	CASSVGQGIRKTQYF	TGTGCCAGCAGTGTAGGGCAGGGGATTCGGAAGACCCAGTACTTC
.	TRBV6-5	TRBJ2-3	.	CASSYSAVSTADTQYF	TGTGCCAGCAGTTACTCGGCGGTTAGTACGGCAGATACGCAGTATTTT
.	TRBV5-1	TRBJ2-5	TRBD1	CASSGGTGGYQETQYF	TGCGCCAGCAGCGGGGGGACAGGGGGGTACCAAGAGACCCAGTACTTC
once	TRBV6-5	TRBJ1-6	.	CASSYHSGRSPLHF	TGTGCCAGCAGTTACCATTCGGGAAGATCACCCCTCCACTTT
.	TRBV29-1	TRBJ1-1	TRBD1	CSAWDRAGTEAFF	TGCAGCGCCTGGGACAGGGCAGGCACTGAAGCTTTCTTT
.	TRBV19	TRBJ1-1	TRBD1	CASSTPGTGLGNTEAFF	TGTGCCAGTAGTACCCCCGGGACAGGGCTTGGGAACACTGAAGCTTTCTTT
.	TRBV15	TRBJ2-1	.	CATSRDPKGNEQFF	TGTGCCACCAGCAGAGACCCGAAGGGCAATGAGCAGTTCTTC
.	TRBV2	TRBJ2-2	TRBD2	CASSDPAGVNTGELFF	TGTGCCAGCAGTGACCCGGCGGGGGTGAACACCGGGGAGCTGTTTTTT
.	TRBV30	TRBJ2-5	.	CAWSVRFEETQYF	TGTGCCTGGAGTGTACGTTTTGAGGAGACCCAGTACTTC
few	TRBV21-1	TRBJ1-1	.	CASSKSTGLSTEAFF	TGTGCCAGCAGCAAATCAACAGGGTTGAGCACTGAAGCTTTCTTT
.	TRBV7-8	TRBJ2-7	.	CASSLALGAPTF	TGTGCCAGCAGCTTAGCCCTCGGGGCCCCGACCTTC
.	TRBV2	TRBJ2-4	.	CASSPRTATENIQYF	TGTGCCAGCAGTCCCCGGACAGCCACAGAAAACATTCAGTACTTC
once	TRBV4-1	TRBJ1-3	.	CASSQTLNSGNTIYF	TGCGCCAGCAGCCAAACGCTGAACTCTGGAAACACCATATATTTT
few	TRBV7-9	TRBJ1-1	.	CASSQRTEAFF	TGTGCCAGCAGTCAGAGAACTGAAGCTTTCTTT
.	TRBV2	TRBJ1-3	.	CASSESGNTIYF	TGTGCCAGCAGTGAATCTGGAAACACCATATATTTT
once	TRBV5-8	TRBJ1-5	.	CASSLTGFSNQPQHF	TGTGCCAGCAGCTTAACGGGATTTAGCAATCAGCCCCAGCATTTT
.	TRBV5-6	TRBJ2-7	.	CASSLMTEWSSYEQYF	TGTGCCAGCAGCTTAATGACGGAGTGGTCGTCCTACGAGCAGTACTTC
.	TRBV14	TRBJ1-6	.	CASSQELQGLKALHF	TGTGCCAGCAGCCAAGAGCTACAGGGACTAAAGGCCCTCCACTTT
.	TRBV5-1	TRBJ2-2	.	CASTPGTPNTGELFF	TGCGCCAGCACCCCCGGGACACCGAACACCGGGGAGCTGTTTTTT
once	TRBV30	TRBJ2-1	TRBD2	CAWSLSGDHNEQFF	TGTGCCTGGAGTCTGAGCGGGGACCACAATGAGCAGTTCTTC
.	TRBV7-9	TRBJ1-2	.	CASSLETDNYGYTF	TGTGCCAGCAGCTTAGAGACAGATAACTATGGCTACACCTTC
.	TRBV15	TRBJ1-5	TRBD1	CATSSVGQGTIDQPQHF	TGTGCCACCAGCAGCGTGGGACAGGGGACAATCGATCAGCCCCAGCATTTT
.	TRBV18	TRBJ1-5	TRBD1	CASSPGTGRNQPQHF	TGTGCCAGCTCACCGGGGACAGGGCGAAATCAGCCCCAGCATTTT
.	TRBV5-4	TRBJ1-1	TRBD1	CASRGTGDTEAFF	TGTGCCAGCCGCGGGACAGGCGACACTGAAGCTTTCTTT
.	TRBV7-2	TRBJ2-5	.	CASSLAARQETQYF	TGTGCCAGCAGCTTAGCAGCCCGACAAGAGACCCAGTACTTC
.	TRBV2	TRBJ1-5	.	CASSDPPPSNQPQHF	TGTGCCAGCAGTGACCCGCCCCCTAGCAATCAGCCCCAGCATTTT
.	TRBV7-9	TRBJ1-2	.	CASSLQGRGYTF	TGTGCCAGCAGCCTCCAGGGGAGGGGCTACACCTTC
.	TRBV20-1	TRBJ2-7	.	CSARVGWEQYF	TGCAGTGCTAGAGTAGGGTGGGAGCAGTACTTC
.	TRBV7-2	TRBJ1-2	.	CASSEQEYYGYTF	TGTGCCAGCAGCGAACAGGAGTACTATGGCTACACCTTC
.	TRBV5-1	TRBJ2-3	.	CASSLGWGFTDTQYF	TGCGCCAGCAGCTTGGGTTGGGGCTTCACAGATACGCAGTATTTT
.	TRBV7-8	TRBJ1-1	TRBD1	CASSQSPTGKGSEAFF	TGTGCCAGCAGCCAAAGTCCGACAGGGAAAGGATCTGAAGCTTTCTTT
.	TRBV4-1	TRBJ2-7	TRBD2	CASSLHAGGEVSEQYF	TGCGCCAGCAGCCTCCATGCGGGGGGCGAGGTGAGTGAGCAGTACTTC
.	TRBV10-3	TRBJ1-2	.	CAISRQAAEDGYTF	TGTGCCATCAGCCGACAGGCCGCCGAAGATGGCTACACCTTC
.	TRBV15	TRBJ2-5	.	CATSTTTVGEQETQYF	TGTGCCACCAGCACCACGACCGTCGGGGAGCAAGAGACCCAGTACTTC
.	TRBV2	TRBJ2-2	.	CASSEMDTRSNTGELFF	TGTGCCAGCAGTGAAATGGACACCCGGTCGAACACCGGGGAGCTGTTTTTT
.	TRBV5-1	TRBJ2-7	TRBD1	CASSSPGQLSSQYF	TGCGCCAGCAGTAGCCCGGGACAGCTGTCATCACAGTACTTC
.	TRBV7-9	TRBJ2-6	.	CASRSGFRAPRSGANVLTF	TGTGCCAGCAGGTCCGGTTTCAGGGCCCCGCGCTCTGGGGCCAACGTCCTGACTTTC
.	TRBV6-1	TRBJ1-2	.	CASITQGATDYGYTF	TGTGCCAGCATTACCCAGGGCGCTACCGACTATGGCTACACCTTC